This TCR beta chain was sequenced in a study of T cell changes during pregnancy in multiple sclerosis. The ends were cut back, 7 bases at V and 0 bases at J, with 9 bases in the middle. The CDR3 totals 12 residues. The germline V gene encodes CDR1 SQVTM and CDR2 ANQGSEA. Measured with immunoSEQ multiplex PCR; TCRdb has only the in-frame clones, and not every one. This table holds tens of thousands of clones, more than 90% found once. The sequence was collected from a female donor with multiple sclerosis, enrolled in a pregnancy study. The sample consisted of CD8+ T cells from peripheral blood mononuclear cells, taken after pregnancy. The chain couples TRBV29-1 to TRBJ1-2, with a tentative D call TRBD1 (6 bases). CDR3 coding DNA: TGCAGCGCAACAGGGCCTAACTATGGCTACACCTTC. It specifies CSATGPNYGYTF.